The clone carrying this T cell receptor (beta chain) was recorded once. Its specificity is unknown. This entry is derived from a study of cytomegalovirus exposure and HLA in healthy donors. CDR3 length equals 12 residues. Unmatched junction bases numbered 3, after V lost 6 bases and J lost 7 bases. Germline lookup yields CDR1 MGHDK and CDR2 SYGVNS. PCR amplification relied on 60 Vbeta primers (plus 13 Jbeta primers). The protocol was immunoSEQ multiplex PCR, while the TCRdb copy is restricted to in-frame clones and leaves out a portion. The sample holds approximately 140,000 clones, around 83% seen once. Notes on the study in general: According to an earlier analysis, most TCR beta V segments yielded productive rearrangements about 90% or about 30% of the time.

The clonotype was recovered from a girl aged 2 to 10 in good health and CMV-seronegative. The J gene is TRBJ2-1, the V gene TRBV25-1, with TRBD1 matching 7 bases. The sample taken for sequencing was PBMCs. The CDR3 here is CASRGTENEQFF. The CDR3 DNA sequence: TGTGCCAGCAGAGGGACAGAAAATGAGCAGTTCTTC.